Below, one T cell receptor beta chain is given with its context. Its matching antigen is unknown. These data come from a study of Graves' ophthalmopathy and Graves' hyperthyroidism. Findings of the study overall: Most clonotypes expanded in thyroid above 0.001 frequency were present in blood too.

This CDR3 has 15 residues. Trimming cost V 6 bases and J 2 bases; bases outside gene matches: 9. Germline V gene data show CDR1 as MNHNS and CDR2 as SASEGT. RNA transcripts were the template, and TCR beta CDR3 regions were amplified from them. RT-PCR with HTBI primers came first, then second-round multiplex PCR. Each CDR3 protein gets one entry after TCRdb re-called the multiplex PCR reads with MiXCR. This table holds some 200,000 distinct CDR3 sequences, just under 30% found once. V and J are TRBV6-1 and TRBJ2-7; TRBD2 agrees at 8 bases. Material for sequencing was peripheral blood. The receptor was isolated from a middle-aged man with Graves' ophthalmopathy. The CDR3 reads CASREPGLVPYEQYF. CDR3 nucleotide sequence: TGTGCCAGCAGGGAACCGGGACTAGTCCCCTACGAGCAGTACTTC.